A single sample gave rise to the 8 T cell receptor beta chains below, sequenced in a study of breast tumors, draining lymph nodes, adjacent tissues (TCRdb year 2016). Lymph node samples were obtained from the axillary draining lymph nodes of breast cancer patients. The receptor library was made with multiplex PCR. The run used an Illumina HiSeq 2000. Using fastp at Q25 and MiXCR, TCRdb reprocessed the public reads and kept productive beta chains. Here each entry gathers all rows of one CDR3 protein and keeps the most common genes and DNA. The sample table shows 290,000 or so distinct CDR3 sequences, and over 25% are seen once. Together, the top ten hold under 1.2% of the sample. The specimen sequenced was axillary lymph node tissue. These receptors all come from a female donor with breast cancer. Some clones in this sample may be carry-over from other donors' samples.

This clonotype occurred many times. The chain uses TRBV2 and TRBJ2-2; D gene ambiguous. The CDR3 totals 12 residues. The V end lost 4 bases, the J end lost 6 bases, and 6 bases lay between the germline ends. Per the germline V gene, CDR1 is SNHLY and CDR2 is FYNNEI. CDR3 region: CASSVRAGELFF. The CDR3 DNA reads TGTGCCAGCAGTGTAAGGGCCGGGGAGCTGTTTTTT.

The table lists this clonotype with many counts. The rearrangement links TRBV10-3 to TRBJ2-5; D ambiguous. CDR1 is ENHRY and CDR2 is SYGVKD in the germline V gene. CDR3 size: 15 residues. With 4 bases removed from V and 0 bases from J, the gap between germline ends came to 12 bases. The CDR3 DNA reads TGTGCCATCAGTGTTGCTACAGCGTACCAAGAGACCCAGTACTTC. It translates to CAISVATAYQETQYF.

The sample holds many counts of this clonotype. V usage is TRBV6-5 and J usage is TRBJ2-1; 7 bases are a match to TRBD2. In germline, CDR1 is MNHEY, CDR2 SVGAGI. This CDR3 spans 14 amino acids. Trimming at V came to 6 bases and at J to 6 bases, leaving 8 bases not matched to a gene. The CDR3 DNA reads as TGTGCCAGCAGAGTCGGACTAGTCGGCAATGAGCAGTTCTTC. Translating gives CASRVGLVGNEQFF.

A word on this clonotype: One end of the junction varies from germline; a read error may be responsible. This chain uses TRBV10-3 with TRBJ2-3, with TRBD2 matching 8 bases. The germline gives CDR1 ENHRY, CDR2 SYGVKD. There are 15 residues in the CDR3. DNA of the CDR3: TGTGCCAGCAGTTTAAGCGGGAGTGGGTACAATGAGCAGTATTTT. Protein sequence: CASSLSGSGYNEQYF.

As concerns this clonotype: Given a much more abundant clone one base away, this may be a read error. The chain combines TRBV5-1 with TRBJ2-1, with D perhaps given as TRBD1 or TRBD2 (6 bases each). There are 15 residues in the CDR3. Germline V gene sequence: CDR1 SGHRS, CDR2 YFSETQ. CDR3 protein: CASSYYGGQYNGQFF. The DNA for the CDR3 is TGCGCCAGCAGCTATTACGGGGGACAATACAATGGGCAGTTCTTC.

On this clonotype: A clone one base away is much larger, so this may be a read error. The CDR3 DNA is TGCGCCAGCAGCGTGAGCCCTTCTGGAAGCACCATATATTTT. Protein: CASSVSPSGSTIYF. The chain carries TRBV4-1 and TRBJ1-3; the D is unclear. The germline CDR1 and CDR2 sequences are MGHRA and YSYEKL. The CDR3 spans 14 residues.

In its sample, this clonotype was seen many times. The chain couples TRBV12-3 or TRBV12-4 to TRBJ2-5, with 7 bases lining up with TRBD2. Trimming cost V 6 bases and J 5 bases; bases outside gene matches: 6. This CDR3 is built from 13 residues. The CDR3 sequence: CASRPTSRETQYF. The DNA for the CDR3 is TGTGCCAGCAGACCGACTAGCCGGGAGACCCAGTACTTC.

Concerning this clonotype itself: A read error may be the cause here, since a much bigger clone is one base away. The CDR3 loop reads CASSLRDTDDYTF. The CDR3 region has the DNA TGTGCCAGCAGCCTCCGGGACACAGATGACTACACCTTC. The chain has TRBV3-1 and TRBJ1-2, with a weak D call TRBD1 (6 bases). Germline loops: CDR1 LGHDT, CDR2 YNNKEL (reference sequence). Trimming removed 4 bases from V and 10 bases from J, with 16 bases in between. The CDR3 is made up of 13 amino acids.